The rows below give T cell receptor beta chains drawn from one sample of a study of blood T cell repertoires in COVID-19. Sequenced by immunoSEQ multiplex PCR; TCRdb stores in-frame clones only, minus some. The data show 29,000 or so clones, with 84% seen just once and about 10% held by the top ten. The sample was peripheral blood. These receptors all come from a man aged 80 or over with active COVID-19. Each CDR3 is given with its conserved first and last residue. Each record gives: D gene, J gene, CDR3 length, clone size, V gene, CDR3 protein, CDR3 DNA. The D gene is left open where the match is weak. Size values are once, few and many counts, or a class for expanded clones, and some rows have none.

TRBD1,TRBJ1-1,15,few,TRBV19,CASRADRGLFSKAFF,TGTGCCAGTAGAGCTGACAGGGGCCTTTTTTCTAAAGCTTTCTTT
-,TRBJ1-2,13,once,TRBV2,CASRLDINYGYTF,TGTGCCAGCAGACTCGACATTAACTATGGCTACACCTTC
-,TRBJ1-5,15,-,TRBV6-1,CASSEEWVENQPQHF,TGTGCCAGCAGTGAAGAATGGGTGGAGAATCAGCCCCAGCATTTT
TRBD2,TRBJ2-3,16,-,TRBV5-4,CASSLGAGVHTDTQYF,TGTGCCAGCAGCTTGGGGGCGGGGGTACACACAGATACGCAGTATTTT
-,TRBJ1-6,10,once,TRBV23-1,CAILNSPLHF,TGCGCCATCCTCAATTCACCCCTCCACTTT
-,TRBJ1-4,14,-,TRBV5-1,CASSLRSTNEKLFF,TGCGCCAGCAGCTTGCGGTCAACTAATGAAAAACTGTTTTTT
TRBD2,TRBJ2-3,15,-,TRBV5-1,CASSSPGGGPDTQYF,TGCGCCAGCAGCTCCCCAGGCGGGGGGCCCGATACGCAGTATTTT
TRBD2,TRBJ2-5,13,-,TRBV7-9,CASSLSGGETQYF,TGTGCCAGCAGCTTGAGCGGGGGGGAGACCCAGTACTTC
-,TRBJ2-1,14,-,TRBV5-1,CASSSGGGYNEQFF,TGCGCCAGCAGCTCGGGGGGCGGGTACAATGAGCAGTTCTTC
-,TRBJ1-6,14,-,TRBV30,CAWNGLVENSPLHF,TGTGCCTGGAATGGGCTGGTTGAGAATTCACCCCTCCACTTT
-,TRBJ1-5,16,-,TRBV5-3,CARSKMCDSLNQPQHF,TGTGCCAGAAGTAAAATGTGCGACAGCCTCAATCAGCCCCAGCATTTT
TRBD1,TRBJ1-1,14,-,TRBV7-9,CASSEGQSNTEAFF,TGTGCCAGCAGCGAGGGACAGTCGAACACTGAAGCTTTCTTT
TRBD2,TRBJ2-5,14,once,TRBV7-2,CAISTSGGWETQYF,TGTGCCATCTCGACTAGCGGGGGTTGGGAGACCCAGTACTTC
TRBD2,TRBJ2-3,14,-,TRBV2,CASTGLAFGDTQYF,TGTGCCAGCACCGGACTAGCCTTTGGAGATACGCAGTATTTT
-,TRBJ2-5,11,-,TRBV30,CAWSSLETQYF,TGTGCCTGGAGTTCCCTAGAGACCCAGTACTTC
-,TRBJ1-4,15,-,TRBV6-5,CASSSRQLINEKLFF,TGTGCCAGCAGTTCCCGACAGTTAATTAATGAAAAACTGTTTTTT
TRBD1,TRBJ2-1,17,-,TRBV5-1,CASSLRIWDRFYNEQFF,TGCGCCAGCAGCTTGAGGATCTGGGACAGGTTTTACAATGAGCAGTTCTTC
-,TRBJ2-7,13,-,TRBV9,CASSVDLAGEQYF,TGTGCCAGCAGCGTAGATCTAGCAGGCGAGCAGTACTTC
-,TRBJ1-1,16,few,TRBV4-2,CASSQEKGGLRTEAFF,TGTGCCAGCAGCCAAGAGAAAGGGGGTTTGAGAACTGAAGCTTTCTTT
-,TRBJ1-1,17,-,TRBV2,CASSEYGRGSGNTEAFF,TGTGCCAGCAGTGAGTATGGCCGGGGTTCGGGGAACACTGAAGCTTTCTTT
TRBD2,TRBJ2-5,15,-,TRBV5-4,CASSSTGTSAETQYF,TGTGCCAGCAGCTCGACCGGGACTAGCGCCGAGACCCAGTACTTC
TRBD1,TRBJ2-1,14,-,TRBV2,CASRPPGQINEQFF,TGTGCCAGCAGGCCCCCGGGACAGATTAATGAGCAGTTCTTC
TRBD2,TRBJ2-5,17,-,TRBV3-1/TRBV3-2,CASGGLAGVGQGETQYF,TGTGCCAGCGGCGGACTAGCGGGGGTAGGCCAGGGAGAGACCCAGTACTTC
TRBD2,TRBJ2-5,14,-,TRBV4-2,CASSPDPGGETQYF,TGTGCCAGCAGCCCCGATCCGGGGGGGGAGACCCAGTACTTC
-,TRBJ1-2,14,-,TRBV6-5,CASRAGQTNYGYTF,TGTGCCAGCAGAGCTGGACAGACAAACTATGGCTACACCTTC
TRBD2,TRBJ2-1,15,-,TRBV6-5,CASATSGGPYNEQFF,TGTGCCAGCGCGACTAGCGGGGGCCCCTACAATGAGCAGTTCTTC
TRBD1,TRBJ2-7,16,-,TRBV7-9,CASSFGTGGSSYEQYF,TGTGCCAGCAGCTTCGGGACAGGGGGCAGCTCCTACGAGCAGTACTTC
TRBD2,TRBJ2-5,14,-,TRBV5-1,CASSLGRGEETQYF,TGCGCCAGCAGCTTGGGGCGGGGGGAAGAGACCCAGTACTTC
-,TRBJ1-6,13,-,TRBV28,CASSLGRVSPLHF,TGTGCCAGCAGTTTGGGGCGCGTTTCACCCCTCCACTTT
-,TRBJ1-1,14,-,TRBV7-9,CASSLQTGNTEAFF,TGTGCCAGCAGCTTGCAAACCGGGAACACTGAAGCTTTCTTT
TRBD1,TRBJ2-2,15,once,TRBV2,CASSGQGADTGELFF,TGTGCCAGCAGCGGACAGGGGGCGGACACCGGGGAGCTGTTTTTT
-,TRBJ2-7,13,-,TRBV5-1,CASSRDSTYEQYF,TGCGCCAGCAGCCGGGACTCAACTTACGAGCAGTACTTC
-,TRBJ1-6,13,few,TRBV12-3/TRBV12-4,CASSFQGNSPLHF,TGTGCCAGCAGTTTTCAGGGAAATTCACCCCTCCACTTT
TRBD2,TRBJ2-1,15,-,TRBV10-2,CASSVGTNRDNEQFF,TGCGCCAGCAGTGTTGGGACTAATCGGGACAATGAGCAGTTCTTC
TRBD2,TRBJ2-7,16,few,TRBV4-1,CASSQSYVRGAAEQYF,TGCGCCAGCAGCCAATCCTATGTGCGGGGGGCCGCCGAGCAGTACTTC
-,TRBJ1-1,14,-,TRBV2,CASSEARGYTEAFF,TGTGCCAGCAGTGAAGCTCGGGGGTACACTGAAGCTTTCTTT
-,TRBJ1-3,14,-,TRBV3-1/TRBV3-2,CASSSRVSGNTIYF,TGTGCCAGCAGCTCCCGGGTCTCTGGAAACACCATATATTTT
-,TRBJ2-7,16,few,TRBV1,CTSSQDPEVPTYEQYF,TGCACCAGCAGCCAAGATCCAGAGGTCCCTACCTACGAGCAGTACTTC
-,TRBJ1-6,17,-,TRBV5-4,CASSQGRTSSYNSPLHF,TGTGCCAGCAGCCAGGGCCGAACCAGCTCCTATAATTCACCCCTCCACTTT